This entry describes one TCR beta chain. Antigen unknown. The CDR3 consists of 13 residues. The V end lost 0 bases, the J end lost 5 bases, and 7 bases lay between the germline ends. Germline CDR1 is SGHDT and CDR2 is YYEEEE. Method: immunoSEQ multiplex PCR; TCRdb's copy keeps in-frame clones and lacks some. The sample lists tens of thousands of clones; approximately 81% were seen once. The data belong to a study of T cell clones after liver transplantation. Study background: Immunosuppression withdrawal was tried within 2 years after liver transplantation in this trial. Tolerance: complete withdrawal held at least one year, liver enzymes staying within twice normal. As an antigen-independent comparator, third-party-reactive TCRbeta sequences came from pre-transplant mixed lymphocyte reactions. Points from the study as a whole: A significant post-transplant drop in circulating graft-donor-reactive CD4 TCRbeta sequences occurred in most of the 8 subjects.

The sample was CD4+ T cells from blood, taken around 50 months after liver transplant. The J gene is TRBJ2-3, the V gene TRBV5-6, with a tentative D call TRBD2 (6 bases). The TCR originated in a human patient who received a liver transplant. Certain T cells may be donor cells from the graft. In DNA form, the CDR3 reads TGTGCCAGCAGCTTGGTGGGAGGAGATACGCAGTATTTT. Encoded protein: CASSLVGGDTQYF.